This record looks at one T cell receptor beta chain sequence and its context. The antigen is undetermined. The entry originates in a study of graft-versus-host responses after intestinal transplantation. Study overall: Those transplanted obtained multivisceral, liver-intestinal, or isolated intestinal grafts. Among the recipients, all got anti-thymocyte globulin induction and then tacrolimus and steroids for roughly three years. The study's findings and limits: Within the allografts of patients who had graft-donor T cell macrochimerism, graft-versus-host to host-versus-graft clonal ratios were high. Present in recipient marrow, GvH clones included some that appeared first in ileum or blood.

The protocol was immunoSEQ multiplex PCR, while the TCRdb copy is restricted to in-frame clones and leaves out a portion. The sample records under 30,000 clones, roughly 90% being singletons. Per germline, CDR1 LNHDA and CDR2 SQIVND (reference sequence). Germline trimming cut 5 bases from V and 6 bases from J; bases unmatched to any gene: 4. The CDR3 has 15 residues. The sequence derives from a human patient who received an intestinal transplant, so some T cells may come from the graft donor. The chain links TRBV19 to TRBJ1-6; the match to TRBD1 covers 10 bases. The sequencing used PBMCs, collected about 41 days after intestinal transplant. This CDR3 is CASSPRDRGNSPLHF. Here the CDR3 DNA reads TGTGCCAGTAGTCCCCGGGACAGGGGTAATTCACCCCTCCACTTT.